A selection of T cell receptor beta chains follows, all from one sample in a study of blood T cell repertoires in COVID-19. Some clones are missing from TCRdb's copy, which holds only in-frame ones; the method was immunoSEQ multiplex PCR. The profile shows roughly 200,000 clones, roughly 83% of them singletons. The sequencing sample was made of peripheral blood. Source of these receptors: a woman aged 40 to 49 with COVID-19, enrolled during active disease. The CDR3 runs from the conserved cysteine through the conserved F or W. The D gene is left open where the match is weak. Clone size is not always given. Where it is, it says once, few, many or a class for expanded clones.

V gene	J gene	clone size	D gene	CDR3 DNA	CDR3 protein
TRBV14	TRBJ2-7	-	-	TGTGCCAGCAGCCAGGTGCCCGAAACCGTTGGAGACTTC	CASSQVPETVGDF
TRBV4-1	TRBJ2-3	-	TRBD2	TGCGCCAGCAGCCAAGCAGCGGGAGGGCCAACAGATACGCAGTATTTT	CASSQAAGGPTDTQYF
TRBV12-3/TRBV12-4	TRBJ1-2	few	-	TGTGCCAGCACTGGACAGATCGATGGCTACACCTTC	CASTGQIDGYTF
TRBV24-1	TRBJ1-5	-	TRBD1	TGTGCCATCCTAAGGGGGGACAGAGTTTCCTCAGCCCAGCATTTT	CAILRGDRVSSAQHF
TRBV12-1	TRBJ2-7	-	-	TGTGCCAGCAGCCACACCCCACTAGCGGGGGCCTCTAGCTCCTACGAGCAGTACTTC	CASSHTPLAGASSSYEQYF
TRBV4-3	TRBJ2-3	-	-	TGCGCCAGCAGTTCAGGGCCGGACACAGATACGCAGTATTTT	CASSSGPDTDTQYF
TRBV6-5	TRBJ1-1	-	-	TGTGCCAGCAGTTATCAGCTAGATAACACTGAAGCTTTCTTT	CASSYQLDNTEAFF
TRBV5-1	TRBJ2-4	once	TRBD1	TGCGCCAGCACCGGACAGGGGAACATTCAGTACTTC	CASTGQGNIQYF
TRBV5-5	TRBJ1-1	few	-	TGTGCCAGCAGCCAAATGGGCTCGCACAACACTGAAGCTTTCTTT	CASSQMGSHNTEAFF
TRBV3-1/TRBV3-2	TRBJ1-5	-	-	TGTGCCAGCAGCCAGACGGCAGGGTTGAGCAATCAGCCCCAGCATTTT	CASSQTAGLSNQPQHF
TRBV25-1	TRBJ1-1	many	-	TGTGCCAGCAGGATGGGAGGGAACACTGAAGCTTTCTTT	CASRMGGNTEAFF
TRBV9	TRBJ1-2	-	-	TGTGCCAGCAGCGTAGCCGAACAAGACAGGACAATTGGAGCTAACTATGGCTACACCTTC	CASSVAEQDRTIGANYGYTF
TRBV5-1	TRBJ2-5	-	-	TGCGCCAGCAGCTTAGGAAGTGGAGAAGAGACCCAGTACTTC	CASSLGSGEETQYF
TRBV3-1/TRBV3-2	TRBJ2-3	once	-	TGTGCCAGCAGCCCTTACTTAACAGGAACTAGCACAGATACGCAGTATTTT	CASSPYLTGTSTDTQYF
TRBV27	TRBJ2-5	-	TRBD2	TGTGCCAGCGGACTAGCGGGACAAGAGACCCAGTACTTC	CASGLAGQETQYF
TRBV6-5	TRBJ1-2	once	-	TGTGCCAGCAGACCTCAGGGAAGGACTAACTATGGCTACACCTTC	CASRPQGRTNYGYTF
TRBV2	TRBJ2-3	-	-	TGTGCCACAACTCCGGAGCCTACTCGCCGAGCGCAGTATTTT	CATTPEPTRRAQYF
TRBV4-3	TRBJ1-5	-	-	TGCGCCAGCAGCCAAGAAGTCGGGGGGGTTAGCAATCAGCCCCAGCATTTT	CASSQEVGGVSNQPQHF